Listed below are T cell receptor beta chains from one sample, sequenced in a study of radiotherapy plus CTLA-4 blockade in lung cancer. Measured with immunoSEQ multiplex PCR; TCRdb has only the in-frame clones, and not every one. Of about 62,000 clones listed, roughly three quarters are singletons. Source: peripheral blood, taken from a patient treated with radiotherapy plus ipilimumab. These receptors were taken from a human donor with non-small cell lung cancer who had a complete response to radiotherapy plus ipilimumab. Both conserved end residues are part of each CDR3. D genes are given only for firm matches. Not all rows give a size; the values are once, few, many and, for expanded clones, a class.

TRBV2	TRBJ2-5	TRBD1	-	CASSEHRGLVETQYF	TGTGCCAGCAGTGAACACAGGGGGCTCGTAGAGACCCAGTACTTC
TRBV13	TRBJ1-6	-	few	CASSLRESPLHF	TGTGCCAGCAGCTTAAGAGAGTCACCCCTCCACTTT
TRBV5-4	TRBJ2-2	-	few	CASSLGGLSNTGELFF	TGTGCCAGCAGCTTGGGGGGGCTTTCGAACACCGGGGAGCTGTTTTTT
TRBV7-8	TRBJ2-7	-	-	CASSPPGGHRGVWYEQYF	TGTGCCAGCAGCCCCCCTGGGGGACACCGAGGTGTCTGGTACGAGCAGTACTTC
TRBV19	TRBJ1-1	-	few	CASRNRESHTEAFF	TGTGCCAGTAGGAACAGGGAATCGCACACTGAAGCTTTCTTT
TRBV7-9	TRBJ2-2	-	-	CASSYTGKNTGELFF	TGTGCCAGCAGTTATACAGGGAAGAACACCGGGGAGCTGTTTTTT
TRBV2	TRBJ2-1	-	-	CASSAQGWDNEQFF	TGTGCCAGCAGTGCCCAGGGGTGGGACAATGAGCAGTTCTTC
TRBV19	TRBJ1-4	-	-	CASSIASGLANEKLFF	TGTGCCAGTAGTATAGCGAGCGGGTTGGCTAATGAAAAACTGTTTTTT
TRBV2	TRBJ2-1	-	-	CASSVRGQFF	TGTGCCAGCAGTGTACGGGGGCAGTTCTTC
TRBV5-4	TRBJ2-3	-	-	CASNSLASGTDTQYF	TGTGCCAGCAACTCACTAGCCAGCGGCACAGATACGCAGTATTTT
TRBV30	TRBJ1-5	-	-	CAWSVQFSGQPQHF	TGTGCCTGGAGTGTACAGTTTTCAGGGCAGCCCCAGCATTTT
TRBV7-9	TRBJ1-1	-	few	CAMTSVSPNTEAFF	TGTGCCATGACGTCCGTTAGCCCAAACACTGAAGCTTTCTTT
TRBV28	TRBJ2-7	-	-	CASSINYEQYF	TGTGCCAGCAGTATAAACTACGAGCAGTACTTC
TRBV18	TRBJ1-2	TRBD1	-	CASSQGQGLNYGYTF	TGTGCCAGCTCACAAGGACAGGGACTTAACTATGGCTACACCTTC
TRBV6-6	TRBJ2-3	-	-	CASSPVNTQYF	TGTGCCAGCAGCCCTGTAAATACGCAGTATTTT
TRBV28	TRBJ2-7	TRBD1	-	CASSHPGQGLSYEQYF	TGTGCCAGCAGCCATCCGGGACAGGGGCTCTCCTACGAGCAGTACTTC
TRBV5-1	TRBJ2-7	-	-	CASSFSTGRSYEQYF	TGCGCCAGCAGCTTTTCGACAGGGAGGTCCTACGAGCAGTACTTC
TRBV19	TRBJ2-3	-	-	CASSISRTLVGTDTQYF	TGTGCCAGTAGTATAAGTCGAACATTGGTGGGCACAGATACGCAGTATTTT
TRBV9	TRBJ1-2	TRBD1	-	CASSVGDRGYVTNYGYTF	TGTGCCAGCAGCGTAGGGGACAGAGGGTATGTCACTAACTATGGCTACACCTTC
TRBV19	TRBJ2-7	TRBD2	-	CASKLADKSYEQYF	TGTGCCAGCAAACTAGCGGATAAATCCTACGAGCAGTACTTC
TRBV6-1	TRBJ2-7	-	-	CATNTYEQYF	TGTGCCACGAATACCTACGAGCAGTACTTC
TRBV7-6	TRBJ2-5	TRBD2	-	CASSLPSGGWETQYF	TGTGCCAGCAGCTTACCTAGCGGGGGCTGGGAGACCCAGTACTTC
TRBV6-5	TRBJ2-1	TRBD1	-	CASSYDRGSYNEQFF	TGTGCCAGCAGTTACGACAGGGGAAGCTACAATGAGCAGTTCTTC
TRBV7-9	TRBJ2-1	TRBD2	-	CASSLRTSGNEGFDEQFF	TGTGCCAGCAGCTTACGGACTAGCGGTAACGAAGGGTTCGATGAGCAGTTCTTC
TRBV7-2	TRBJ2-5	TRBD2	-	CASSLAGRGSKQSQETQYF	TGCGCCAGCAGCTTAGCGGGTAGGGGTTCGAAGCAATCGCAAGAGACCCAGTACTTC
TRBV6-5	TRBJ1-5	-	-	CASSTTPSNQPQHF	TGTGCCAGCAGTACCACACCCAGCAATCAGCCCCAGCATTTT
TRBV5-4	TRBJ1-2	-	-	CASSFAGQSNYGYTF	TGTGCCAGCAGCTTTGCCGGACAGAGTAACTATGGCTACACCTTC
TRBV18	TRBJ2-1	TRBD2	-	CASSPAGLAGEGEQFF	TGTGCCAGCTCACCAGCGGGACTAGCGGGAGAAGGGGAGCAGTTCTTC
TRBV9	TRBJ1-2	-	-	CASSGLSLGYTF	TGTGCCAGCAGCGGCCTGAGCCTTGGCTACACCTTC
TRBV30	TRBJ1-2	TRBD1	few	CALEGQGGYGYTF	TGTGCCTTAGAAGGACAGGGAGGCTATGGCTACACCTTC
TRBV6-1	TRBJ1-5	TRBD1	-	CASSATRQGSASDSNQPQHF	TGTGCCAGCAGTGCAACCCGACAGGGATCCGCGTCAGATAGCAATCAGCCCCAGCATTTT
TRBV27	TRBJ1-6	-	once	CASSLSYNSPLHF	TGTGCCAGCAGTTTATCGTACAATTCCCCCCTCCACTTT
TRBV19	TRBJ2-7	-	-	CASSMGLDYEQYF	TGTGCCAGTAGTATGGGACTTGACTACGAGCAGTACTTC
TRBV25-1	TRBJ2-5	TRBD1	-	CASSPSGTGGETQYF	TGTGCCAGCAGTCCCTCCGGGACAGGGGGAGAGACCCAGTACTTC
TRBV19	TRBJ2-5	-	-	CASSIGFGGTGEETQYF	TGTGCCAGTAGTATCGGATTTGGGGGAACGGGGGAAGAGACCCAGTACTTC
TRBV29-1	TRBJ2-2	-	-	CSATRTVMNTGELFF	TGCAGCGCAACCAGGACAGTCATGAACACCGGGGAGCTGTTTTTT
TRBV5-8	TRBJ1-6	TRBD1	-	CASSLTGGNSPLHF	TGTGCCAGCAGCTTGACAGGGGGCAATTCACCCCTCCACTTT
TRBV11-2	TRBJ1-1	-	few	CASSLQGQIETEAFF	TGTGCCAGCAGCTTACAGGGACAAATCGAAACTGAAGCTTTCTTT
TRBV29-1	TRBJ2-7	-	-	CSVGGLREQYF	TGCAGCGTGGGGGGTTTGCGCGAGCAGTACTTC
TRBV5-4	TRBJ2-1	TRBD2	-	CASSPAGGSYNEQFF	TGTGCCAGCAGCCCAGCGGGAGGGTCCTACAATGAGCAGTTCTTC
TRBV7-2	TRBJ1-2	-	few	CASSSDYGYTF	TGTGCCAGCAGCTCGGACTATGGCTACACCTTC
TRBV6-1	TRBJ2-5	-	-	CASTNPSEKTQYF	TGTGCCAGCACCAACCCTAGTGAAAAGACCCAGTACTTC
TRBV27	TRBJ2-3	-	-	CASSPRDGETDTQYF	TGTGCCAGCAGTCCCCGGGATGGGGAGACAGATACGCAGTATTTT
TRBV11-3	TRBJ2-7	TRBD2	-	CASSYGTSGLYEQYF	TGTGCCAGCAGCTACGGGACTAGCGGTCTCTACGAGCAGTACTTC
TRBV11-2	TRBJ2-5	-	once	CASSLSVQETQYF	TGTGCCAGCAGCCTTAGCGTCCAAGAGACCCAGTACTTC
TRBV27	TRBJ2-7	-	-	CASSSASGQWPLVDYEQYF	TGTGCCAGCAGTTCCGCCTCCGGACAGTGGCCGTTGGTGGACTACGAGCAGTACTTC
TRBV30	TRBJ1-1	-	-	CAWSRQDTEAFF	TGTGCCTGGAGTCGACAAGACACTGAAGCTTTCTTT
TRBV5-1	TRBJ2-7	-	-	CASSLDGRGTYEQYF	TGCGCCAGCAGCTTGGACGGCAGGGGCACCTACGAGCAGTACTTC
TRBV6-6	TRBJ2-1	-	-	CASRTQGPKIYNEQFF	TGTGCCAGCAGAACACAGGGTCCTAAGATCTACAATGAGCAGTTCTTC
TRBV19	TRBJ1-2	-	-	CASTTMAGFGYGYTF	TGTGCCAGTACCACCATGGCAGGGTTTGGCTATGGCTACACCTTC
TRBV29-1	TRBJ2-1	TRBD2	-	CSVALAGVSWRPYNEQFF	TGCAGCGTTGCTCTAGCGGGAGTAAGTTGGCGCCCATACAATGAGCAGTTCTTC
TRBV6-5	TRBJ2-7	TRBD2	-	CASSGLAADSYEQYF	TGTGCCAGCAGCGGACTAGCGGCCGACTCCTACGAGCAGTACTTC
TRBV7-2	TRBJ2-3	TRBD2	few	CASSLGRAGAGRTQYF	TGTGCCAGCAGCTTGGGCCGGGCGGGAGCGGGTCGTACGCAGTATTTT
TRBV28	TRBJ2-6	-	-	CASHTGGTGANVLTF	TGTGCCAGTCATACGGGGGGCACTGGGGCCAACGTCCTGACTTTC